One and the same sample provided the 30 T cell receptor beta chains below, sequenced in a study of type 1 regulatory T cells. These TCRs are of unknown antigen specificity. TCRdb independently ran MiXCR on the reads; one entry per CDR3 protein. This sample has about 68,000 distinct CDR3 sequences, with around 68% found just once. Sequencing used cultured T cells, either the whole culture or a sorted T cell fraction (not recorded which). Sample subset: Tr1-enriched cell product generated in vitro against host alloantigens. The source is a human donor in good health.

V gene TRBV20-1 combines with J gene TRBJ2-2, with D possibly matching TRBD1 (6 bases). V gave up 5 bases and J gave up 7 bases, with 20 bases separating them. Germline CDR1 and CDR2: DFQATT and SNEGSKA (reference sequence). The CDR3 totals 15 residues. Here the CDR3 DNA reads TGCAGTGCTCCTGTGGGGGCCCGTACAAGCGGGGAGCTGTTTTTT. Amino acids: CSAPVGARTSGELFF.

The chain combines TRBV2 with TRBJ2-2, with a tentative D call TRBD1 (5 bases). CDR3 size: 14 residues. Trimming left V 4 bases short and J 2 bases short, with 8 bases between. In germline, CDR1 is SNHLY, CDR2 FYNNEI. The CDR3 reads CASSGWGNTGELFF. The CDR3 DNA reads TGTGCCAGCAGTGGGTGGGGCAACACCGGGGAGCTGTTTTTT.

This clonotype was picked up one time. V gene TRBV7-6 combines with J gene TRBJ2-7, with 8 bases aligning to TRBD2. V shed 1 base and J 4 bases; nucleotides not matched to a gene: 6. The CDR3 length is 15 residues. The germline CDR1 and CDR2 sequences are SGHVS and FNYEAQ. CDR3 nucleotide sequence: TGTGCCAGCAGCTTAGAGGCGGGAGGCTATTACGAGCAGTACTTC. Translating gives CASSLEAGGYYEQYF.

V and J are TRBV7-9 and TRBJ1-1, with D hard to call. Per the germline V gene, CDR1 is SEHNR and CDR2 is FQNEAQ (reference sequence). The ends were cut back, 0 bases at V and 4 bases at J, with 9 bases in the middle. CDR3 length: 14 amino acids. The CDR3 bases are TGTGCCAGCAGCTTAGCATCTTCCAGCACTGAAGCTTTCTTT. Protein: CASSLASSSTEAFF.

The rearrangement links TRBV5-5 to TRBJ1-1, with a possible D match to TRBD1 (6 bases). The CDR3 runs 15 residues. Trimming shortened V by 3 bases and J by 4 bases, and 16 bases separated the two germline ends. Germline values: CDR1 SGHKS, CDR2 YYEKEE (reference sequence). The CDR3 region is CASSSRGGMSTEAFF. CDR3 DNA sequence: TGTGCCAGCAGCTCAAGGGGGGGGATGAGCACTGAAGCTTTCTTT. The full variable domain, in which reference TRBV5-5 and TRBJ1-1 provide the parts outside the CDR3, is DAGVTQSPTHLIKTRGQQVTLRCSPISGHKSVSWYQQVLGQGPQFIFQYYEKEERGRGNFPDRFSARQFPNYSSELNVNALLLGDSALYLCASSSRGGMSTEAFFGQGTRLTVV.

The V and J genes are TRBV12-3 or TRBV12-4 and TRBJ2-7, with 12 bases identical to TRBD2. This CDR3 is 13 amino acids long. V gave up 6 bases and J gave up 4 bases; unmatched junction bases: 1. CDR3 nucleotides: TGTGCCAGCAGACTAGCGGGAGGTTACGAGCAGTACTTC. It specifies CASRLAGGYEQYF.

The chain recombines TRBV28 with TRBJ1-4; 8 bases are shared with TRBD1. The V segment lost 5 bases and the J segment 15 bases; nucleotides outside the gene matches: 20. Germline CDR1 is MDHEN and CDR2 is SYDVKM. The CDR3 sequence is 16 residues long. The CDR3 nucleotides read TGTGCCAGCAGTCCCACCGGGACAGGCCCGGTAGGAAGAGTGTTTTTT. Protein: CASSPTGTGPVGRVFF.

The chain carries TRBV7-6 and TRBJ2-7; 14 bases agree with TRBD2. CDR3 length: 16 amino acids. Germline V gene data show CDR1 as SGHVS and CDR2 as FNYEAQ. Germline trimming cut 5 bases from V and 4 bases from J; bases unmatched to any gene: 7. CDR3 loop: CASSPGTSGSRYEQYF. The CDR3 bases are TGTGCCAGCAGCCCGGGGACTAGCGGGAGTCGATACGAGCAGTACTTC.

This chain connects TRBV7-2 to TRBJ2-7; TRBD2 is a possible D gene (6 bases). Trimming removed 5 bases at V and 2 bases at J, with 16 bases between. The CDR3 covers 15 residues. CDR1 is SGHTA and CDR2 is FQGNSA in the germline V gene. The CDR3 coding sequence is TGTGCCAGCAGCACAAGGCGGGGAATACCCTACGAGCAGTACTTC. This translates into CASSTRRGIPYEQYF. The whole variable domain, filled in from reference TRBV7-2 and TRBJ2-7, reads GAGVSQSPSNKVTEKGKDVELRCDPISGHTALYWYRQSLGQGLEFLIYFQGNSAPDKSGLPSDRFSAERTGGSVSTLTIQRTQQEDSAVYLCASSTRRGIPYEQYFGPGTRLTVT.

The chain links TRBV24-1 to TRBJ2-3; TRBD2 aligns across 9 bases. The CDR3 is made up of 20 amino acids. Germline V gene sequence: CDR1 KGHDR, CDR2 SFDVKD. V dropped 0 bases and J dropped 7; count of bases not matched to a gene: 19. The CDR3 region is CATSDLGARGRAEKRNTQYF. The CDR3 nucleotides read TGTGCCACCAGTGATTTGGGAGCCCGCGGGAGGGCCGAGAAAAGGAATACGCAGTATTTT.

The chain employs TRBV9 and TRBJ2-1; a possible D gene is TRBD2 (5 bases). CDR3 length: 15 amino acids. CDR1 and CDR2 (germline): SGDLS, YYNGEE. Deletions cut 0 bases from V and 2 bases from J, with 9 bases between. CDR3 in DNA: TGTGCCAGCAGCGTAGGTAGCGCCCCCTACAATGAGCAGTTCTTC. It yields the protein CASSVGSAPYNEQFF.

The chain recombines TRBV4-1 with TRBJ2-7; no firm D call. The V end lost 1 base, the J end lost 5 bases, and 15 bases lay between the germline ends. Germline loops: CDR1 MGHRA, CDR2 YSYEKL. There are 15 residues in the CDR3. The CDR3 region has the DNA TGCGCCAGCAGCCAAGTATCAACCCCACCCGACGAGCAGTACTTC. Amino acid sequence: CASSQVSTPPDEQYF.

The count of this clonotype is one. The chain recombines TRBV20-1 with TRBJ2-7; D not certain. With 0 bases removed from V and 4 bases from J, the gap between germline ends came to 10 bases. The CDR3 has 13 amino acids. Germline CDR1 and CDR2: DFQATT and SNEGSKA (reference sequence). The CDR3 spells CSARDNSGYEQYF. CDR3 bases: TGCAGTGCTAGAGATAATTCCGGGTACGAGCAGTACTTC.

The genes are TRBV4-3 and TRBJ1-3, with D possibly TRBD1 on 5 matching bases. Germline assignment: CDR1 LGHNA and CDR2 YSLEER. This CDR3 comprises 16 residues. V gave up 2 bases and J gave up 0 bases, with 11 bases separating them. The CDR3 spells CASSQYIQGSGNTIYF. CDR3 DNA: TGCGCCAGCAGCCAATACATTCAGGGCTCTGGAAACACCATATATTTT.

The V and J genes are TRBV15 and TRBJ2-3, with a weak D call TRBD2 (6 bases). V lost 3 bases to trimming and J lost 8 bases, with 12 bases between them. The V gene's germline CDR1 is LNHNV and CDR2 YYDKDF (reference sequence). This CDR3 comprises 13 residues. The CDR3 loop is CATSRNAEGTQYF. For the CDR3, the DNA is TGTGCCACCAGCAGGAACGCGGAGGGTACGCAGTATTTT.

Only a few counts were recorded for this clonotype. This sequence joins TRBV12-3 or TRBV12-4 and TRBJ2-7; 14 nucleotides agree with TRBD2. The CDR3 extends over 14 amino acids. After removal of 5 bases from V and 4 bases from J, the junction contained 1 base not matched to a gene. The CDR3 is CASSRTSGRYEQYF. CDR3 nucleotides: TGTGCCAGCAGTCGGACTAGCGGGAGGTACGAGCAGTACTTC.

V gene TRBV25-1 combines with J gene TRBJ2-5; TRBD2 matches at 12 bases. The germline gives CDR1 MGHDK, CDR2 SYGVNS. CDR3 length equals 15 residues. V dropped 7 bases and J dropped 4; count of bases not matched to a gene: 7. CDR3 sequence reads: CASNPGLAGTETQYF. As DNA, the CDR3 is TGTGCCAGCAACCCCGGACTAGCGGGGACAGAGACCCAGTACTTC.

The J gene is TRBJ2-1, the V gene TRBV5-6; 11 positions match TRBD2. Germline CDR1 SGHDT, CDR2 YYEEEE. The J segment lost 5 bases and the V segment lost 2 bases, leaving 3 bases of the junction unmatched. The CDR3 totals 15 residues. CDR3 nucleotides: TGTGCCAGCAGCTTAGGGACTAGCGGTAACAATGAGCAGTTCTTC. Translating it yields CASSLGTSGNNEQFF.

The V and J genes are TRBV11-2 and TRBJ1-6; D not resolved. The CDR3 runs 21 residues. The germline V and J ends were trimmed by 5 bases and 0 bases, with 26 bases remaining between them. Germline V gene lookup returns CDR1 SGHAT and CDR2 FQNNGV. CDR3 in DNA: TGTGCCAGCAGCCCTAATCGGGCAGCCCTTTGGGTGGACTCCTATAATTCACCCCTCCACTTT. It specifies CASSPNRAALWVDSYNSPLHF. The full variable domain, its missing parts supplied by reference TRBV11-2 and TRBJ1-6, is EAGVAQSPRYKIIEKRQSVAFWCNPISGHATLYWYQQILGQGPKLLIQFQNNGVVDDSQLPKDRFSAERLKGVDSTLKIQPAKLEDSAVYLCASSPNRAALWVDSYNSPLHFGNGTRLTVT.

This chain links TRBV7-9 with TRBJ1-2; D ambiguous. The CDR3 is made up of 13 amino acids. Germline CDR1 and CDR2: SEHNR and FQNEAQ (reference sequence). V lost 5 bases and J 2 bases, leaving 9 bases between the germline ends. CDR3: CASSARANYGYTF. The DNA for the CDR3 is TGTGCCAGCAGCGCAAGGGCAAACTATGGCTACACCTTC.

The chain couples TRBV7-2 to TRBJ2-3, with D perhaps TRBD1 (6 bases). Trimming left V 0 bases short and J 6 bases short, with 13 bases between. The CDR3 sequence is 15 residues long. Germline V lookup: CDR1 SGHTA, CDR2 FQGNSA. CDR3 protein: CASSLAGGKTDTQYF. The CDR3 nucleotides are TGTGCCAGCAGCTTAGCAGGGGGAAAGACTGATACGCAGTATTTT.

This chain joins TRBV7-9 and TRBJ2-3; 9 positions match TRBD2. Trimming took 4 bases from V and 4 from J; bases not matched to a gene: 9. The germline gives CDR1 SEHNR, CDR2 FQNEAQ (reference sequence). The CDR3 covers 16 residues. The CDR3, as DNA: TGTGCCAGCAGCTCTAGACTAGCGGACCCCCCAGATACGCAGTATTTT. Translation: CASSSRLADPPDTQYF.

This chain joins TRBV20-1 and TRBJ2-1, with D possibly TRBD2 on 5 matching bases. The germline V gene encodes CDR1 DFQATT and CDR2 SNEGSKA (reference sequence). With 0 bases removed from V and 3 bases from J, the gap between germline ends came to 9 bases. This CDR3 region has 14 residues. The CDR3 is CSARDLLVYNEQFF. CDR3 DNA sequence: TGCAGTGCTAGAGATCTACTAGTCTACAATGAGCAGTTCTTC.

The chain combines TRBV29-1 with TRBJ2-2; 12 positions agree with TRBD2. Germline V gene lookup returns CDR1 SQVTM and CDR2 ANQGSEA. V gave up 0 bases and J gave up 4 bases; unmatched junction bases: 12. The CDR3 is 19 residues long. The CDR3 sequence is CSVEEEASGRVPGTGELFF. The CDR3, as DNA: TGCAGCGTTGAAGAAGAGGCTAGCGGGAGGGTGCCGGGCACCGGGGAGCTGTTTTTT.

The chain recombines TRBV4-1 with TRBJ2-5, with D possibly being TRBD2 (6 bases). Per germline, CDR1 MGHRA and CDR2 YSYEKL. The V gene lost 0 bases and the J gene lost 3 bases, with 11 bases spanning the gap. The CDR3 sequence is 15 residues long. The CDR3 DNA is TGCGCCAGCAGCCAAGATGGAGGAGGGGAAGAGACCCAGTACTTC. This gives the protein CASSQDGGGEETQYF.

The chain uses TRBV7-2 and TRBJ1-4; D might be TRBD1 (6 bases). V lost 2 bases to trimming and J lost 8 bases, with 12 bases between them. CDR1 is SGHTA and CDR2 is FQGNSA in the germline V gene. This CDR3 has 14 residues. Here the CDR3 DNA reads TGTGCCAGCAGCTTAAGGACAGAAAAAGAAAAACTGTTTTTT. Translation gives CASSLRTEKEKLFF. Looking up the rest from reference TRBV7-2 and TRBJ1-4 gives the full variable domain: GAGVSQSPSNKVTEKGKDVELRCDPISGHTALYWYRQSLGQGLEFLIYFQGNSAPDKSGLPSDRFSAERTGGSVSTLTIQRTQQEDSAVYLCASSLRTEKEKLFFGSGTQLSVL.

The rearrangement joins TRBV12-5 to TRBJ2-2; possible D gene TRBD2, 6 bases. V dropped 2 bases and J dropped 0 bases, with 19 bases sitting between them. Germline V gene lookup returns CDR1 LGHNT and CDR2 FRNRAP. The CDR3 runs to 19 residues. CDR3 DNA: TGTGCTAGTGGTTTGCACGGGACTCAGAGAGACACGAACACCGGGGAGCTGTTTTTT. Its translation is CASGLHGTQRDTNTGELFF.

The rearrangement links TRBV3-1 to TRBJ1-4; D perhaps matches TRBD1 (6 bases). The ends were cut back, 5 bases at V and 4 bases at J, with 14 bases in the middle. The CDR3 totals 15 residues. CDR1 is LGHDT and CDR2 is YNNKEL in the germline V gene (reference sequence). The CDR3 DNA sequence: TGTGCCAGCAGCATGAGGACAGAAGTTAATGAAAAACTGTTTTTT. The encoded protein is CASSMRTEVNEKLFF.

CDR3 sequence reads: CASSYPKDQHPYNEQFF. For the CDR3, the DNA is TGTGCCAGCAGTTACCCAAAGGACCAGCACCCCTACAATGAGCAGTTCTTC. The rearrangement uses TRBV6-6 and TRBJ2-1; no clear D gene. Trimming cost V 2 bases and J 2 bases, with 16 bases left between them. The CDR3 spans 17 residues. Germline V gives CDR1 MNHNY, CDR2 SVGAGI (reference sequence).

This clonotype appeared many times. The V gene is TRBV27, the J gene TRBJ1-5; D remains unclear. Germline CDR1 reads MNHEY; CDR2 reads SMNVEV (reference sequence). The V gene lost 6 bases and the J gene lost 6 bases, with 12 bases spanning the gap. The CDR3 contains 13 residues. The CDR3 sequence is CASSKVGSQPQHF. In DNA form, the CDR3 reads TGTGCCAGCAGCAAAGTGGGCTCTCAGCCCCAGCATTTT.